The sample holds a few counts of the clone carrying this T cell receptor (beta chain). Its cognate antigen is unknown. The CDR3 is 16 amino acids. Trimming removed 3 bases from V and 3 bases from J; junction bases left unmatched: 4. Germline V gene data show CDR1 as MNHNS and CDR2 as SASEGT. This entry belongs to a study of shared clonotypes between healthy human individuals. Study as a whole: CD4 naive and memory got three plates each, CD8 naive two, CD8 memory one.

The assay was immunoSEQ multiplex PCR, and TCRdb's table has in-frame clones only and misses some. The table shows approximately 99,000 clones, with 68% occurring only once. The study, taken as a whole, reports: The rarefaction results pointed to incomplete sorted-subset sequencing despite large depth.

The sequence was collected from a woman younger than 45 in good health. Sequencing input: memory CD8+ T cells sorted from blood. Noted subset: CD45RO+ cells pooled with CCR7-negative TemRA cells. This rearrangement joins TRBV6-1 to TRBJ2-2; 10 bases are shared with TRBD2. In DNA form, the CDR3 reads TGTGCCAGCAGTGATTCCGGGACTAGCGACACCGGGGAGCTGTTTTTT. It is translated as CASSDSGTSDTGELFF.